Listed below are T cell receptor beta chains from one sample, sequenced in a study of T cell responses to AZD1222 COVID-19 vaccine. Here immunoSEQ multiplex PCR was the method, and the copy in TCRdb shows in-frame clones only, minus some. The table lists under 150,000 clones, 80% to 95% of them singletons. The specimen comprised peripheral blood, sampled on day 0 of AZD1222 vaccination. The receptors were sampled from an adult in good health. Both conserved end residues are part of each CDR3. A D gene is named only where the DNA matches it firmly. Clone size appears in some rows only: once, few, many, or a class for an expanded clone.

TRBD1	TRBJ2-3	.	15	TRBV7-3	TGTGCCAGCAGCTCGGACAGGGGAGGTCGGGATACGCAGTATTTT	CASSSDRGGRDTQYF
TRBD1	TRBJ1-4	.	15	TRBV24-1	TGTGCCACCAGTGATCCCGGACAGGGAGGCGAAAAACTGTTTTTT	CATSDPGQGGEKLFF
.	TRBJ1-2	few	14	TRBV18	TGTGCCAGCTCACCACCAGGTACCAACTATGGCTACACCTTC	CASSPPGTNYGYTF
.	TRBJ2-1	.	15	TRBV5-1	TGCGCCAGCAGCTTCGGGTCCCTCTCCTACAATGAGCAGTTCTTC	CASSFGSLSYNEQFF
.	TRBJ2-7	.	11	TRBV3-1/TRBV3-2	TGTGCCAGCAGCCATACCTACGAGCAGTACTTC	CASSHTYEQYF
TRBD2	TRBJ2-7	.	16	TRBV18	TGTGCCAGCTCCCTTTTTAGCGGGGCCCTCCGGTACGAGCAGTACTTC	CASSLFSGALRYEQYF
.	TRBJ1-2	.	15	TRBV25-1	TGTGCCAGCAGTGAATATGGGATGAGAGGCTATGGCTACACCTTC	CASSEYGMRGYGYTF
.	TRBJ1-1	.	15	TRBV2	TGTGCCAGCACCGCCCTGGGAGGGATGAACACTGAAGCTTTCTTT	CASTALGGMNTEAFF
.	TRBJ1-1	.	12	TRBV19	TGTGCCAGTAGTCCTCCTATGGCAGAAGCTTTCTTT	CASSPPMAEAFF
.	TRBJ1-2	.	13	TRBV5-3	TGTGCCAGACCGCCCTACAGGGTTGAAGGCTACACCTTC	CARPPYRVEGYTF
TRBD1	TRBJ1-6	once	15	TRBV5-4	TGTGCCAGCAGCCAAACGGGACAGGGGAATTCACCCCTCCACTTT	CASSQTGQGNSPLHF
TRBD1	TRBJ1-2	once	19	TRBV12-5	TGTGCTAGTGGTTTGGTAGTTTTCCCGGGACAGGGCTCTAACTATGGCTACACCTTC	CASGLVVFPGQGSNYGYTF
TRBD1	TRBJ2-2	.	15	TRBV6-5	TGTGCCAGCAGATGGGACAGGGACGACACCGGGGAGCTGTTTTTT	CASRWDRDDTGELFF
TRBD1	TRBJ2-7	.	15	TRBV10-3	TGTGCCATCTTCCCGGGGACAGGGGGTCCGGGCGAGCAGTACTTC	CAIFPGTGGPGEQYF
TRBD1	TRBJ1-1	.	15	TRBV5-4	TGTGCCAGCAGCCTCCGGGACAGGGGAGGCACTGAAGCTTTCTTT	CASSLRDRGGTEAFF
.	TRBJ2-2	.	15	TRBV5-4	TGTGCCAGCAGCTTGTATATGGGAGACACCGGGGAGCTGTTTTTT	CASSLYMGDTGELFF
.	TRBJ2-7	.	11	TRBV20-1	TGCAGTGCTAGCGATACCTACGAGCAGTACTTC	CSASDTYEQYF
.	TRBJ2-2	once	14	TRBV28	TGTGCCAGCAGTTTCGGATGGGACACCGGGGAGCTGTTTTTT	CASSFGWDTGELFF
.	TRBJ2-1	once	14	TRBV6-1	TGTGCCAGCAGTGAAGCGACTCAATACAATGAGCAGTTCTTC	CASSEATQYNEQFF
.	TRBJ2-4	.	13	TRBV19	TGTGCCAGTAGCGTTTTAGCCAAAAACATTCAGTACTTC	CASSVLAKNIQYF
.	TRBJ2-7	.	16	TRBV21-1	TGTGCCAGCAGCCTACGGACGAAAGACAGGGAGTACGAGCAGTACTTC	CASSLRTKDREYEQYF
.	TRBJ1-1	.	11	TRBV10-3	TGTGCCTCGGGGGGTTACACTGAAGCTTTCTTT	CASGGYTEAFF
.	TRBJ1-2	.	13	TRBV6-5	TGTGCCAGCAGTTACTTACGGGGATCTGGCTACACCTTC	CASSYLRGSGYTF
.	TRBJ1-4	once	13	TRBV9	TGTGCCAGCAGCGTAGGTCACGGGGAAAAACTGTTTTTT	CASSVGHGEKLFF
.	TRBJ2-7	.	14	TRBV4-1	TGCGCCAGCAGCCAAGCTTTACGGTCCTACGAGCAGTACTTC	CASSQALRSYEQYF
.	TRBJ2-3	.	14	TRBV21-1	TGTGCCAGCCAGGCGGGAGAGTCTGGGGATACGCAGTATTTT	CASQAGESGDTQYF
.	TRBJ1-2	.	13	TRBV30	TGTGCCTGGAGTCCTGCAGGAAACTATGGCTACACCTTC	CAWSPAGNYGYTF
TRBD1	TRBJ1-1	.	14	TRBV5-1	TGCGCCAGCAGCCAAAGACAGGGCAACACTGAAGCTTTCTTT	CASSQRQGNTEAFF
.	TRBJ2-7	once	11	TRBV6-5	TGTGCCAGCAGACGAGGTATCGAGCAGTACTTC	CASRRGIEQYF
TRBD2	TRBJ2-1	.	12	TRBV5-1	TGCGCCAGCAGCTTGGCGGGGGGTGAGCAGTTCTTC	CASSLAGGEQFF
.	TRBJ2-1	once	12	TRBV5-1	TGCGCCAGCAGCTTGGACACCATAGGGCAGTTCTTC	CASSLDTIGQFF
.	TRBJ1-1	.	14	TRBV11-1	TGTGCCAGCAGCTTAGACAGAAGTAACACTGAAGCTTTCTTT	CASSLDRSNTEAFF
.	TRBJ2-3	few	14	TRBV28	TGTGCCAGCAGTTCACCCACCCTGGCAGATACGCAGTATTTT	CASSSPTLADTQYF
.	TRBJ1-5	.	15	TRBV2	TGTGCCAGCAGGTGGGGGCTATATGGAAATCAGCCCCAGCATTTT	CASRWGLYGNQPQHF
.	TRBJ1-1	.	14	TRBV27	TGTGCCAGCAATTCGCCTTCCCTGGGCACTGAAGCTTTCTTT	CASNSPSLGTEAFF
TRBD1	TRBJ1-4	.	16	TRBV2	TGTGCCAGCAGAATGACAGGGGGAGGGACTAATGAAAAACTGTTTTTT	CASRMTGGGTNEKLFF
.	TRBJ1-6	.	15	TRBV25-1	TGTGCCAGCAGTGAGGTGGGGTTCGGGAATTCACCCCTCCACTTT	CASSEVGFGNSPLHF
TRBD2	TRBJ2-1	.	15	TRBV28	TGTGCCAGCATTCTAGCGGGAGGGAGATACAATGAGCAGTTCTTC	CASILAGGRYNEQFF
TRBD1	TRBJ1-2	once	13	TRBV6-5	TGTGCCAGCAGGATAGGGACAGACTATGGCTACACCTTC	CASRIGTDYGYTF
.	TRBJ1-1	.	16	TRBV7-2	TGTGCCAGCAGCCCCCGCCCGGGTGTAGTAGACACTGAAGCTTTCTTT	CASSPRPGVVDTEAFF
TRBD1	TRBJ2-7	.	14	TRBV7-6	TGTGCCAGCAGCTCCGGGACAGATTCCTACGAGCAGTACTTC	CASSSGTDSYEQYF
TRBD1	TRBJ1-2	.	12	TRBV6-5	TGTGCCAGCAGCCAGGGGGCGCAAGGCTACACCTTC	CASSQGAQGYTF
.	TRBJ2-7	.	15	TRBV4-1	TGCGCCAGCAGCCATCTATACACTATACCCTACGAGCAGTACTTC	CASSHLYTIPYEQYF
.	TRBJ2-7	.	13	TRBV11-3	TGTGCCAGCAGCTTCAGGCATAGCTACGAGCAGTACTTC	CASSFRHSYEQYF
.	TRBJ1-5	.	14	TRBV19	TGTGCCAGTACCTCCCGACAGCACAATCAGCCCCAGCATTTT	CASTSRQHNQPQHF
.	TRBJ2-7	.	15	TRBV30	TGTGCCTGGAGTAAGTCCCAGGGCATCTCCTACGAGCAGTACTTC	CAWSKSQGISYEQYF
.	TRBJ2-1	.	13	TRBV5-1	TGCGCCAGCAGCTTTTTCGGGAACGTTGAGCAGTTCTTC	CASSFFGNVEQFF
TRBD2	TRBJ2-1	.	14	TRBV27	TGTGCCAGCAGTTTGCGGGGGGGCTACAATGAGCAGTTCTTC	CASSLRGGYNEQFF
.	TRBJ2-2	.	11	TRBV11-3	TGTGCCACCGGATCCGCCGGGGAGCTGTTTTTT	CATGSAGELFF
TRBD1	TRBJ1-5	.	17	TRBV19	TGTGCCAGTAGTATCCACCCAGGGGGTAGTAACAATCAGCCCCAGCATTTT	CASSIHPGGSNNQPQHF
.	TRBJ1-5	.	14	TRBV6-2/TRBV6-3	TGTGCCAGCAGTTACTCATTTAGTGGGCAGCCCCAGCATTTT	CASSYSFSGQPQHF
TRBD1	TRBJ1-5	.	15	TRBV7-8	TGTGCCAGCAGCTTAGTTGGGGACAGAAATCAGCCCCAGCATTTT	CASSLVGDRNQPQHF
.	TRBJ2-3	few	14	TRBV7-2	TGTGCCAGCAGCTTAGCCTCCAACCGGGATACGCAGTATTTT	CASSLASNRDTQYF
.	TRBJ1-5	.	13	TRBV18	TGTGCCAGCTCACCTAGAAGTGGGCAGCCCCAGCATTTT	CASSPRSGQPQHF
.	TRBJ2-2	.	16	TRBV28	TGTGCCAGCAGGGGGGACGCCCTATCGAGCACCGGGGAGCTGTTTTTT	CASRGDALSSTGELFF
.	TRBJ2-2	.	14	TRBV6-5	TGTGCCAGCAGTTACTTGACGAACACCGGGGAGCTGTTTTTT	CASSYLTNTGELFF
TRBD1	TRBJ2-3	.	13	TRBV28	TGTGCCAGCAGCCGACAGGGGGCGGATACGCAGTATTTT	CASSRQGADTQYF
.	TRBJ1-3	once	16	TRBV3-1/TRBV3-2	TGTGCCAGCAGCCATGTACAGGGTAACTCTGGAAACACCATATATTTT	CASSHVQGNSGNTIYF
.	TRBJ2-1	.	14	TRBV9	TGTGCCAGCAGCGTAGCGGGACCCTACAATGAGCAGTTCTTC	CASSVAGPYNEQFF